This TCR beta chain was captured in a study of blood T cell repertoires in COVID-19. V shed 0 bases and J shed 2 bases, with 12 bases lying between them. The CDR3 loop spans 15 amino acids. Germline V CDR1 and CDR2: SGDLS, YYNGEE. Authors' methods: Nucleated cell number was recorded as an estimate derived from reference gene primer amplification. Produced via immunoSEQ multiplex PCR; TCRdb's table is partial and in-frame only. D and trimming were read from the DNA, whereas the V and J calls and clone size are those reported in that table. The data hold around 50,000 clones, with over 65% observed a single time.

This receptor was taken from a man aged 35 to 55 with active COVID-19. The chain employs TRBV9 and TRBJ2-7, with D possibly TRBD1 on 5 matching bases. Sample: peripheral blood. As DNA, the CDR3 is TGTGCCAGCAGCGTAGCAGGGCAGCCAACCTACGAGCAGTACTTC. This codes for CASSVAGQPTYEQYF.